This T cell receptor (beta chain) was identified in a study of CD8+ T cells in alopecia areata. Germline values: CDR1 LGHNT, CDR2 FRNRAP. The CDR3 length is 15 residues. Between the trimmed V and J ends, which lost 0 bases and 5 bases, there was a span of 11 bases. Sequencing templates came from extracted RNA that was reverse transcribed into cDNA. Measured with immunoSEQ multiplex PCR; TCRdb has only the in-frame clones, and not every one. The sample lists 7,000 to 9,000 clones; approximately 70% were seen once. Punch biopsies of lesional scalp, plus peripheral blood, were taken from alopecia areata patients.

The starting material was skin, obtained at week 0. This TCR was sampled from a human donor with alopecia areata. V is TRBV12-5 and J is TRBJ2-1; D possibly corresponds to TRBD2 (6 bases). This CDR3 reads CASGLVVSGDNEQFF. DNA of the CDR3: TGTGCTAGTGGTTTGGTGGTATCGGGGGACAATGAGCAGTTCTTC.